A single sample is the source of the 32 T cell receptor beta chains below, sequenced in a study of T cell responses to AZD1222 COVID-19 vaccine (dated by TCRdb to the early 2020s). The method was the immunoSEQ multiplex PCR assay. The source is immuneACCESS, and TCRdb retained only in-frame sequences with V and J called. Part of the clones is not carried over; for the studies checked, unresolved V genes explain less than half of this, and the remainder is unexplained. For this sample there are more than 85,000 clones; 92% appear just once. The leading ten clones occupy 7.5% to 9% of the sample. The sample's time point label is to be understood as: baseline before first vaccination. Specimen: peripheral blood, collected on day 0 of AZD1222 vaccination. The receptor source for this set is an adult in good health.

V and J are TRBV10-1 and TRBJ1-4; D call uncertain. V was trimmed by 4 bases and J by 5 bases, leaving 8 bases between them. This CDR3 contains 13 residues. CDR1 is WNHNN and CDR2 is SYGVQD in the germline V gene (reference sequence). CDR3 amino acids: CASSVTPNEKLFF. In nucleotides, the CDR3 is TGCGCCAGCAGTGTGACACCGAATGAAAAACTGTTTTTT.

V usage is TRBV7-9 and J usage is TRBJ2-7; D unresolved. Germline CDR1 and CDR2: SEHNR and FQNEAQ (reference sequence). The germline V and J ends were trimmed by 2 bases and 2 bases, with 10 bases remaining between them. The CDR3 contains 14 residues. CDR3 coding DNA: TGTGCCAGCAGCTTATCTTTAGGGACCTACGAGCAGTACTTC. Translation gives CASSLSLGTYEQYF.

The V gene is TRBV2, the J gene TRBJ1-2, with D perhaps matching TRBD1 (6 bases). This CDR3 has 17 amino acids. V dropped 2 bases and J dropped 4 bases, with 20 bases sitting between them. From germline, CDR1 is SNHLY and CDR2 FYNNEI. CDR3 protein: CASSEWGANHRGYGYTF. CDR3 in DNA: TGTGCCAGCAGTGAATGGGGGGCGAACCACCGGGGCTATGGCTACACCTTC.

The V gene is TRBV4-1, the J gene TRBJ1-4; 8 bases are a match to TRBD1. Losses at the gene ends were 3 bases for V and 5 bases for J; bases not matched to a gene: 5. The germline CDR1 and CDR2 sequences are MGHRA and YSYEKL. The CDR3 runs to 15 residues. In DNA form, the CDR3 reads TGCGCCAGCAGCCACCAGGGACAGGAGAATGAAAAACTGTTTTTT. As protein: CASSHQGQENEKLFF.

The table lists this clone with a count of one. The rearrangement joins TRBV5-1 to TRBJ2-7; maybe TRBD1 (6 bases). Trimming pared 0 bases from V and 4 bases from J, leaving 11 bases between. CDR3 length: 14 residues. In germline, CDR1 is SGHRS, CDR2 YFSETQ. The CDR3 sequence: CASSLEGGLYEQYF. CDR3 in DNA: TGCGCCAGCAGCTTGGAAGGGGGTCTGTACGAGCAGTACTTC.

The chain uses TRBV19 and TRBJ1-2, with 9 bases identical to TRBD1. In germline, CDR1 is LNHDA, CDR2 SQIVND (reference sequence). This CDR3 has 13 residues. Germline trimming cut 6 bases from V and 11 bases from J; bases unmatched to any gene: 10. CDR3 residues: CASRNRGPIRYTF. Here the CDR3 DNA reads TGTGCCAGTAGGAACAGGGGGCCTATCCGGTACACCTTC.

This chain joins TRBV28 and TRBJ2-1, with TRBD2 matching over 10 bases. Germline assignment: CDR1 MDHEN and CDR2 SYDVKM. The CDR3 runs to 15 residues. V shed 4 bases, J shed 8 bases, and the junction held 8 bases outside the gene matches. The CDR3 sequence is CASSSPSGGADEQFF. Written as DNA, the CDR3 is TGTGCCAGCAGTTCCCCTAGCGGGGGAGCCGATGAGCAGTTCTTC. Combining the CDR3 with reference TRBV28 and TRBJ2-1 gives the whole variable domain DVKVTQSSRYLVKRTGEKVFLECVQDMDHENMFWYRQDPGLGLRLIYFSYDVKMKEKGDIPEGYSVSREKKERFSLILESASTNQTSMYLCASSSPSGGADEQFFGPGTRLTVL.

The chain uses TRBV19 and TRBJ1-5, with D hard to call. The CDR3 is 14 residues long. Germline-derived CDR1 and CDR2 are LNHDA and SQIVND (reference sequence). With 5 bases removed from V and 0 bases from J, the gap between germline ends came to 8 bases. DNA for the CDR3: TGTGCCAGTAGTGCCAGATATAGCAATCAGCCCCAGCATTTT. The encoded protein is CASSARYSNQPQHF.

The chain couples TRBV30 to TRBJ1-3; 9 bases line up with TRBD1. CDR1 and CDR2 from the germline V gene are GTSNPN and SVGIG (reference sequence). The CDR3 covers 14 residues. Unmatched junction bases numbered 8, after V lost 5 bases and J lost 6 bases. CDR3 in amino acids: CAWCRGTGQNTIYF. In DNA, the CDR3 is TGTGCCTGGTGCCGCGGGACAGGGCAAAACACCATATATTTT.

This chain connects TRBV27 to TRBJ2-5; 9 positions agree with TRBD1. Germline V lookup: CDR1 MNHEY, CDR2 SMNVEV (reference sequence). J gave up 4 bases and V 7 bases, and 7 bases lay outside the gene matches. The CDR3 length is 14 residues. The CDR3 DNA reads as TGTGCCAGCAAAGCGGGACAGGGTACAGAGACCCAGTACTTC. Translation: CASKAGQGTETQYF.

CDR3 protein: CASSRLAGATDTQYF. In DNA form, the CDR3 reads TGTGCCAGCAGCCGACTAGCGGGCGCGACAGATACGCAGTATTTT. This sequence joins TRBV7-9 and TRBJ2-3, with 10 bases identical to TRBD2. V lost 5 bases, J lost 3 bases, and 5 bases stayed unmatched. In germline, CDR1 is SEHNR, CDR2 FQNEAQ (reference sequence). There are 15 residues in the CDR3.

The rearrangement joins TRBV5-4 to TRBJ1-6; 7 bases line up with TRBD1. The CDR3 contains 17 residues. Germline-derived CDR1 and CDR2 are SGHNT and YYREEE (reference sequence). V gave up 2 bases and J gave up 10 bases; unmatched junction bases: 15. Here the CDR3 reads CASSFRQGRGAESPLHF. The DNA of the CDR3 is TGTGCCAGCAGCTTTAGACAGGGAAGGGGAGCGGAGTCACCCCTCCACTTT. Full variable domain (missing parts from reference TRBV5-4 and TRBJ1-6): ETGVTQSPTHLIKTRGQQVTLRCSSQSGHNTVSWYQQALGQGPQFIFQYYREEENGRGNFPPRFSGLQFPNYSSELNVNALELDDSALYLCASSFRQGRGAESPLHFGNGTRLTVT.

The CDR3 sequence: CASSKGRLGNQPQHF. As DNA, the CDR3 is TGTGCCAGTAGTAAAGGACGGCTAGGCAATCAGCCCCAGCATTTT. The V gene is TRBV19, the J gene TRBJ1-5; unclear D gene. CDR3 length equals 15 residues. From germline, CDR1 is LNHDA and CDR2 SQIVND (reference sequence). Trimming took 4 bases from V and 2 from J, leaving 12 bases between them. The full variable domain, completed using reference TRBV19 and TRBJ1-5, is DGGITQSPKYLFRKEGQNVTLSCEQNLNHDAMYWYRQDPGQGLRLIYYSQIVNDFQKGDIAEGYSVSREKKESFPLTVTSAQKNPTAFYLCASSKGRLGNQPQHFGDGTRLSIL.

The V call is TRBV11-3, the J call TRBJ2-2; D may be TRBD1 or TRBD2 (6 bases each). V shed 5 bases and J shed 3 bases, with 16 bases lying between them. The CDR3 has 16 amino acids. The germline V gene encodes CDR1 SGHNT and CDR2 YENEEA. The CDR3 DNA reads TGTGCCAGCAGCGACCCCCGGGGGCCGGACACCGGGGAGCTGTTTTTT. It translates to CASSDPRGPDTGELFF. Using reference TRBV11-3 and TRBJ2-2 for the parts outside the CDR3, the full variable domain is EAGVVQSPRYKIIEKKQPVAFWCNPISGHNTLYWYLQNLGQGPELLIRYENEEAVDDSQLPKDRFSAERLKGVDSTLKIQPAELGDSAVYLCASSDPRGPDTGELFFGEGSRLTVL.

The chain uses TRBV10-2 and TRBJ1-1; 12 bases agree with TRBD1. V shed 8 bases and J 1 base; nucleotides not matched to a gene: 2. The CDR3 covers 14 residues. Germline V gives CDR1 WSHSY, CDR2 SAAADI. The CDR3 region has the DNA TGCGCCAGCTGGGGACAGGGGGCGAACACTGAAGCTTTCTTT. Its protein product is CASWGQGANTEAFF.

The chain has TRBV11-2 and TRBJ1-6; D is undetermined. With 3 bases removed from V and 7 bases from J, the gap between germline ends came to 7 bases. CDR1 SGHAT and CDR2 FQNNGV come from the germline V gene. This CDR3 has 13 amino acids. The CDR3 coding sequence is TGTGCCAGCAGCTTCCAAGGGAATTCACCCCTCCACTTT. It specifies CASSFQGNSPLHF.

V and J are TRBV6-5 and TRBJ1-1; D gene ambiguous. CDR3 length: 14 amino acids. Germline V CDR1 and CDR2: MNHEY, SVGAGI. The ends were cut back, 6 bases at V and 0 bases at J, with 11 bases in the middle. The CDR3 DNA sequence: TGTGCCAGCAGACCCTCCACCGTGAACACTGAAGCTTTCTTT. It is translated as CASRPSTVNTEAFF.

The gene calls are TRBV5-6 and TRBJ2-3; D might be TRBD2 (5 bases). The CDR3 is made up of 11 amino acids. Germline CDR1 and CDR2: SGHDT and YYEEEE. V was clipped by 0 bases and J by 11 bases, with 7 bases between them. The CDR3 is CASSLGAGQYF. CDR3 DNA sequence: TGTGCCAGCAGCTTGGGTGCGGGGCAGTATTTT.

The J gene is TRBJ2-1, the V gene TRBV2, with D maybe TRBD2 (7 bases). The CDR3 sequence is 14 residues long. In germline, CDR1 is SNHLY, CDR2 FYNNEI. The V and J ends lost 9 bases and 2 bases respectively, with 14 bases between them. CDR3 sequence (DNA): TGTGCCAGGGGGGGGGACATGGCCTACAATGAGCAGTTCTTC. The encoded protein is CARGGDMAYNEQFF.

V gene TRBV19 combines with J gene TRBJ2-1, with D hard to call. There are 15 residues in the CDR3. Germline values: CDR1 LNHDA, CDR2 SQIVND (reference sequence). The ends were cut back, 5 bases at V and 0 bases at J, with 11 bases in the middle. The CDR3 region has the DNA TGTGCCAGTAGTTCCGCCGTGAGCTCCTACAATGAGCAGTTCTTC. This sequence encodes CASSSAVSSYNEQFF.

This clone was counted once. The genes are TRBV2 and TRBJ2-6; unclear D gene. The CDR3 length is 13 residues. V was cut by 6 bases and J by 0 bases, with 3 bases left in between. Germline CDR1 and CDR2: SNHLY and FYNNEI. The CDR3 sequence is CASRPSGANVLTF. The CDR3 DNA reads TGTGCCAGCAGGCCCTCTGGGGCCAACGTCCTGACTTTC.

The V gene is TRBV28, the J gene TRBJ1-3, with 9 bases aligning to TRBD1. The CDR3 contains 15 residues. Germline-derived CDR1 and CDR2 are MDHEN and SYDVKM. The V segment lost 8 bases and the J segment 4 bases; nucleotides outside the gene matches: 9. The CDR3 is CASATGGAEGNTIYF. The CDR3 DNA reads as TGTGCCAGCGCCACAGGGGGCGCGGAAGGAAACACCATATATTTT.

The rearrangement links TRBV9 to TRBJ1-2, with 11 bases matching TRBD1. V gave up 4 bases and J gave up 8 bases; unmatched junction bases: 10. The germline CDR1 and CDR2 sequences are SGDLS and YYNGEE. This CDR3 has 15 residues. CDR3 loop: CASSLPPGQGGGYTF. CDR3 nucleotides: TGTGCCAGCAGCCTACCTCCGGGACAGGGGGGAGGCTACACCTTC.

In its sample, this clone was seen once. The chain links TRBV27 to TRBJ1-2; D may be TRBD1 (6 bases). Germline lookup yields CDR1 MNHEY and CDR2 SMNVEV (reference sequence). The V and J ends lost 8 bases and 5 bases respectively, with 12 bases between them. This CDR3 is built from 12 residues. CDR3 coding DNA: TGTGCCAGCGGGGGGGGCTCTTATGGCTACACCTTC. This codes for CASGGGSYGYTF.

The chain has TRBV19 and TRBJ1-1; D call uncertain. CDR1 and CDR2 (germline): LNHDA, SQIVND (reference sequence). The V and J ends lost 3 bases and 0 bases respectively, with 8 bases between them. This CDR3 is 14 amino acids long. The CDR3 sequence is CASSMGSVNTEAFF. The CDR3 DNA is TGTGCCAGTAGTATGGGGTCGGTGAACACTGAAGCTTTCTTT.

This clone was counted a few times. The V and J genes are TRBV10-3 and TRBJ1-2; TRBD1 matches 10 bases. The length of the CDR3 is 17 residues. Trimming removed 0 bases from V and 3 bases from J; junction bases left unmatched: 7. Germline V gene data show CDR1 as ENHRY and CDR2 as SYGVKD. The CDR3 DNA follows: TGTGCCATCAGTGAGTCGATGGGACAGGGGAGCGACTATGGCTACACCTTC. It is translated as CAISESMGQGSDYGYTF.

The rearrangement uses TRBV3-1 (or the pseudogene TRBV3-2) and TRBJ2-5; 8 bases are a match to TRBD1. The germline V gene encodes CDR1 LGHDT and CDR2 YNNKEL (reference sequence). The CDR3 is made up of 19 amino acids. V was pared by 4 bases and J by 4 bases, with 20 bases of the junction left unmatched. CDR3 coding DNA: TGTGCCAGCAGCCGCCCACCCGGACAGGGACGGAGGTGGGGAGAGACCCAGTACTTC. Protein sequence: CASSRPPGQGRRWGETQYF.

The gene calls are TRBV21-1 and TRBJ1-6. TRBV21-1 is designated a pseudogene. The CDR3 spans 17 residues. The CDR3 spells CASSKEEVSGSGSPLHF. In nucleotides, the CDR3 is TGTGCCAGCAGCAAAGAAGAGGTTTCGGGATCGGGGTCACCCCTCCACTTT.

This sequence joins TRBV5-1 and TRBJ2-7; 12 bases line up with TRBD1. The CDR3 length is 16 residues. Germline V CDR1 and CDR2: SGHRS, YFSETQ. Unmatched junction bases numbered 10, after V lost 3 bases and J lost 6 bases. The CDR3: CASSSQTGQGAGEQYF. DNA for the CDR3: TGCGCCAGCAGCTCCCAAACGGGACAGGGGGCAGGCGAGCAGTACTTC.

This clone occurred once. V and J are TRBV27 and TRBJ2-1; the match to TRBD2 covers 8 bases. V gave up 3 bases and J gave up 6 bases; unmatched junction bases: 4. In germline, CDR1 is MNHEY, CDR2 SMNVEV (reference sequence). This CDR3 spans 14 amino acids. CDR3 region: CASSFGGGFNEQFF. The CDR3 DNA is TGTGCCAGCAGTTTCGGCGGGGGGTTCAATGAGCAGTTCTTC.

The chain is built from TRBV24-1 and TRBJ2-1; the D is unclear. V shed 2 bases and J shed 8 bases, with 18 bases lying between them. The CDR3 extends over 16 amino acids. CDR1 is KGHDR, CDR2 SFDVKD, per germline. The CDR3 loop is CATSDSRAPYEDEQFF. As DNA, the CDR3 is TGTGCCACCAGTGATTCCCGGGCCCCTTATGAGGATGAGCAGTTCTTC.

CDR3 DNA sequence: TGTGCCAGCAGCTTGTCCAGGTGGGGGTTCACTGAAGCTTTCTTT. Amino acids: CASSLSRWGFTEAFF. J is TRBJ1-1 and V is TRBV5-5, with D possibly TRBD1 on 5 matching bases. The V gene's germline CDR1 is SGHKS and CDR2 YYEKEE (reference sequence). The ends were cut back, 1 base at V and 4 bases at J, with 14 bases in the middle. The CDR3 sequence is 15 residues long.